The following is a TCR beta chain sequence with its context. Its antigen is unidentified. The sample originates from a study of shared clonotypes between healthy human individuals. Overall study: The people who gave samples were two women and a few men aged 18 to 49. General study findings and limits: Richness estimates generally favored naive over memory subsets. Genetic and exposure-history diversity was limited by the few donors.

Selected positively for CCR7 and CD45RO-negative, naive CD8 cells excluded terminally differentiated effector memory CD45RA+ cells. The data were produced by immunoSEQ multiplex PCR, yet TCRdb's version contains in-frame clones alone and is incomplete. The sample consists of about 870,000 clones, 85% to 95% of them appearing once. The germline V and J ends were trimmed by 2 bases and 5 bases, with 13 bases remaining between them. The CDR3 extends over 14 amino acids. CDR1 SQVTM and CDR2 ANQGSEA come from the germline V gene. This receptor was taken from a man aged 25 to 40 in good health. Sequenced material: naive CD8+ T cells sorted from blood. The chain joins TRBV29-1 to TRBJ2-1; TRBD1 is a possible D gene (6 bases). For the CDR3, the DNA is TGCAGCGTTGAACCCCAGGGGTTGAACAATGAGCAGTTCTTC. Amino acid sequence: CSVEPQGLNNEQFF.